This TCR beta chain was captured in a study of shared clonotypes between healthy human individuals. Study results and caveats: Relative to their counterparts shared across all four donors, non-shared clonotypes exhibited diminished generation probabilities.

Produced via immunoSEQ multiplex PCR; TCRdb's table is partial and in-frame only. The sample shows fewer than 1 million clones, about 96% of them seen only once. The naive CD8 population came from CD45RO-negative cells selected for CCR7, without terminally differentiated effector memory CD45RA+ cells. Worth noting for this clone: Its antigen remains unidentified.

This TCR was sampled from a man aged 25 to 40 in good health. The specimen was naive CD8+ T cells sorted from blood.

The CDR3 loop is CASSWRGGVGYEQYF. The CDR3 region has the DNA TGCGCCAGCAGCTGGCGGGGAGGGGTAGGCTACGAGCAGTACTTC. The chain couples TRBV5-1 to TRBJ2-7, with 7 bases identical to TRBD2. With 3 bases clipped from V and 3 bases from J, the junction kept 9 bases outside the gene matches. Germline CDR1 SGHRS, CDR2 YFSETQ. The CDR3 extends over 15 amino acids.